Sequencing of this TCR beta chain was carried out in a study of shared clonotypes between healthy human individuals. Looking at the study overall: The people who gave samples were two women and a few men aged 18 to 49.

Genomic DNA from each subset was divided evenly over several immunoSEQ plates. The data were produced by immunoSEQ multiplex PCR, yet TCRdb's version contains in-frame clones alone and is incomplete. The sample shows about 560,000 clones, around 76% of them seen only once. Germline CDR1 is LNHDA and CDR2 is SQIVND (reference sequence). The CDR3 length is 13 residues. Trimming removed 11 bases from V and 2 bases from J, with 13 bases in between. The source of this sequence is a woman aged 40-49 years in good health. Some clones in this sample may be carry-over from other donors' samples. The sequenced material came from PBMCs. The gene calls are TRBV19 and TRBJ1-5; weak D call: TRBD1 (5 bases). Here the CDR3 reads CAAGPGGNQPQHF. DNA for the CDR3: TGTGCCGCCGGGCCGGGGGGCAATCAGCCCCAGCATTTT.